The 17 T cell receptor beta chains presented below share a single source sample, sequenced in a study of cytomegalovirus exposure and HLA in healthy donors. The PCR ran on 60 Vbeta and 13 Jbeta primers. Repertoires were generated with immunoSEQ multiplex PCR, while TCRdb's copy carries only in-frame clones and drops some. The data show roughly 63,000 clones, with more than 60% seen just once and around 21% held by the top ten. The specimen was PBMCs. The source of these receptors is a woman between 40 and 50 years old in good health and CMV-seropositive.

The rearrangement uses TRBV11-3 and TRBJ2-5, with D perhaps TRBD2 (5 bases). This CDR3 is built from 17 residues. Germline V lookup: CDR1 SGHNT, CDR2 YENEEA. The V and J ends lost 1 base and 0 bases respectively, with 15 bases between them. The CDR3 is CASSLGSPLEYQETQYF. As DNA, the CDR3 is TGTGCCAGCAGCTTAGGGTCCCCACTAGAGTACCAAGAGACCCAGTACTTC.

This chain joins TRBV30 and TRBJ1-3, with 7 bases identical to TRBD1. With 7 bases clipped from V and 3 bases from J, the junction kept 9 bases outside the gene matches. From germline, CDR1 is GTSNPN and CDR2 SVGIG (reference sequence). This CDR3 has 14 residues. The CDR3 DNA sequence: TGTGCCTCTCAGGGCCAGGGGGGTGGAAACACCATATATTTT. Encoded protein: CASQGQGGGNTIYF.

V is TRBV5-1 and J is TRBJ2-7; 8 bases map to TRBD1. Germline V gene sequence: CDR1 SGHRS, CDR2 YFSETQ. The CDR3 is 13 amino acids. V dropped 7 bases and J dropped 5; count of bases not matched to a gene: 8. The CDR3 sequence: CASGDRGSDEQYF. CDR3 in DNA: TGCGCCAGCGGCGACAGGGGTTCCGACGAGCAGTACTTC. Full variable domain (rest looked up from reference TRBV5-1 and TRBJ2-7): KAGVTQTPRYLIKTRGQQVTLSCSPISGHRSVSWYQQTPGQGLQFLFEYFSETQRNKGNFPGRFSGRQFSNSRSEMNVSTLELGDSALYLCASGDRGSDEQYFGPGTRLTVT.

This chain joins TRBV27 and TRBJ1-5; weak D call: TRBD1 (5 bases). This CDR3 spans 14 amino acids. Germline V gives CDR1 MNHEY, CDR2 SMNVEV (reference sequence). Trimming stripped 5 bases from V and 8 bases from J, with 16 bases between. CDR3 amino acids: CASSRGTDGEPQHF. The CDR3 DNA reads TGTGCCAGCAGTCGGGGGACGGATGGCGAGCCCCAGCATTTT.

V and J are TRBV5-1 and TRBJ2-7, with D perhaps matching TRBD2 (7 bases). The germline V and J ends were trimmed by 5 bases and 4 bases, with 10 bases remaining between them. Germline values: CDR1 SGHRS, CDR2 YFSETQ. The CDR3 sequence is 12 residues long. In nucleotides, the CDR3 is TGCGCCAGCAGACGGGGGGCGTACGAGCAGTACTTC. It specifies CASRRGAYEQYF.

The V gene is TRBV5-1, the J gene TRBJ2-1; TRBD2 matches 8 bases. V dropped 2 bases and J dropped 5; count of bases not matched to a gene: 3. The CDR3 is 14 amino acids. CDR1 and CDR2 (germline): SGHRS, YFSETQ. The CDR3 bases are TGCGCCAGCAGCTTCGGACTAGCCAACAATGAGCAGTTCTTC. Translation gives CASSFGLANNEQFF.

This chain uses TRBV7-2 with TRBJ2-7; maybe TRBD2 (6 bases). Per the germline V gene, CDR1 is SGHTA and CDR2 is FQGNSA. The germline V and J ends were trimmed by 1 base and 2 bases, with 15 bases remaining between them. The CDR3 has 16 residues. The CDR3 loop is CASSLEGVSGAYEQYF. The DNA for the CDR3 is TGTGCCAGCAGCTTAGAAGGAGTTAGCGGAGCCTACGAGCAGTACTTC.

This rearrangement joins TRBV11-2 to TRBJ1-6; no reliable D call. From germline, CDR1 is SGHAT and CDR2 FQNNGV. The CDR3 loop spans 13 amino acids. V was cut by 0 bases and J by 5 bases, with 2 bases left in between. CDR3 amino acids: CASSLDNNSPLHF. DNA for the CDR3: TGTGCCAGCAGCTTAGATAATAATTCACCCCTCCACTTT.

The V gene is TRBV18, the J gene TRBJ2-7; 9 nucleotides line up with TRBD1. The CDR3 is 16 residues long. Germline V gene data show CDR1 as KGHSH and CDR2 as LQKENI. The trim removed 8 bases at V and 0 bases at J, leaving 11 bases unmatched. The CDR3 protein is CASTPGQGRSSYEQYF. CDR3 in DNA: TGTGCCAGCACGCCGGGACAGGGACGGAGCTCCTACGAGCAGTACTTC.

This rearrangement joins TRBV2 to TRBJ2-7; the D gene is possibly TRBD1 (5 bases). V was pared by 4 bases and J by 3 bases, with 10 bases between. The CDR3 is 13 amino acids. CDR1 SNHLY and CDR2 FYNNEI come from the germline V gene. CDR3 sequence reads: CASSGRRGYEQYF. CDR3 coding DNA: TGTGCCAGCAGTGGAAGAAGGGGCTACGAGCAGTACTTC.

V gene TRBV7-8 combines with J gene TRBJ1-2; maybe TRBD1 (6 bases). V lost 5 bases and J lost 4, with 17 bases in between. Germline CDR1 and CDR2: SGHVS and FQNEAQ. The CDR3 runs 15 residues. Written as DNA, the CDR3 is TGTGCCAGCAGCAAGGTATCAAGGACAGCCTATGGCTACACCTTC. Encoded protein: CASSKVSRTAYGYTF.

The CDR3 DNA is TGCGCCAGCAGCGTACGGACAGGGCGGGGGCAGCCCCAGCATTTT. It translates to CASSVRTGRGQPQHF. The rearrangement uses TRBV5-1 and TRBJ1-5; 8 bases align to TRBD1. CDR1 and CDR2 from the germline V gene are SGHRS and YFSETQ. The V gene end was trimmed by 4 bases and the J gene end by 7 bases; junction bases not matched to a gene: 10. The CDR3 runs 15 residues.

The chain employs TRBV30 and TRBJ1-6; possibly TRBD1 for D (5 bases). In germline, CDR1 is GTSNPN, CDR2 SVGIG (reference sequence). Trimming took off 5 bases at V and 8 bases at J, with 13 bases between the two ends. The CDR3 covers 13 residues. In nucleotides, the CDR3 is TGTGCCTGGGCAGCAGGGTCATATTCACCCCTCCACTTT. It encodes CAWAAGSYSPLHF.

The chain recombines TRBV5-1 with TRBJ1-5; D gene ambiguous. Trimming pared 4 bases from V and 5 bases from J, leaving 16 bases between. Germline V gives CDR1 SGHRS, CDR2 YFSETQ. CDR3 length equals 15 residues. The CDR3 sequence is CASSPGNVRDQPQHF. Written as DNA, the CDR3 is TGCGCCAGCAGCCCCGGGAACGTAAGGGATCAGCCCCAGCATTTT.

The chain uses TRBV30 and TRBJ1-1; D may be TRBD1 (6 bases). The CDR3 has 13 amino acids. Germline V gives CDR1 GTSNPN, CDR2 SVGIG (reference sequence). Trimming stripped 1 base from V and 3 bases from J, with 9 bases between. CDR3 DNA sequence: TGTGCCTGGAGTGAACAGGGCTACACTGAAGCTTTCTTT. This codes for CAWSEQGYTEAFF. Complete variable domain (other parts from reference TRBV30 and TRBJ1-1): SQTIHQWPATLVQPVGSPLSLECTVEGTSNPNLYWYRQAAGRGLQLLFYSVGIGQISSEVPQNLSASRPQDRQFILSSKKLLLSDSGFYLCAWSEQGYTEAFFGQGTRLTVV.

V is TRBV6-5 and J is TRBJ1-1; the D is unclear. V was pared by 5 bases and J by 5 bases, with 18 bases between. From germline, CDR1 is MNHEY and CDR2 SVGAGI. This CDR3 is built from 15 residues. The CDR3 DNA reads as TGTGCCAGCAGTCGTTTGGGCTCTTGGTTGACTGAAGCTTTCTTT. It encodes CASSRLGSWLTEAFF.

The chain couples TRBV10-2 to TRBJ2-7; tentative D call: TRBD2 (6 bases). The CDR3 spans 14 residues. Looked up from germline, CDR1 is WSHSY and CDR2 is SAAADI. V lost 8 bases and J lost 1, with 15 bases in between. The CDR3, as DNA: TGCGCCAGCCGACGGCCGGGGACTTCCTACGAGCAGTACTTC. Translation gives CASRRPGTSYEQYF.